This T cell receptor beta chain appears in the sequencing data of a study of T-cell memory formation after mild COVID-19. Study-wide points: CM and EM subsets held most contracting CD4+ clones; EMRA held CD8+ ones.

Turning to this clonotype: No antigen is known for it.

The CDR3 totals 19 residues. The germline V gene encodes CDR1 DFQATT and CDR2 SNEGSKA (reference sequence). V lost 1 base and J 0 bases, leaving 19 bases between the germline ends. The authors produced TCR alpha and TCR beta cDNA libraries with sample barcodes and UMIs by 5'RACE using constant-segment primers. From the 5' RACE reads, TCRdb called clonotypes with MiXCR, one entry per CDR3 protein. The table has roughly 610,000 distinct CDR3 sequences, 17% seen once. The specimen sequenced was PBMCs or a T cell subset sorted from them (not recorded which). V is TRBV20-1 and J is TRBJ1-6; TRBD1 is a possible D gene (5 bases). The sequence came from an adult woman who had mild COVID-19 (a few samples of this study predate the infection). Cell type and time point are not known. In DNA form, the CDR3 reads TGCAGTGCTAGAGCAGATTTAGGGTCAGGGAGCTCCTATAATTCACCCCTCCACTTT. Translation gives CSARADLGSGSSYNSPLHF.